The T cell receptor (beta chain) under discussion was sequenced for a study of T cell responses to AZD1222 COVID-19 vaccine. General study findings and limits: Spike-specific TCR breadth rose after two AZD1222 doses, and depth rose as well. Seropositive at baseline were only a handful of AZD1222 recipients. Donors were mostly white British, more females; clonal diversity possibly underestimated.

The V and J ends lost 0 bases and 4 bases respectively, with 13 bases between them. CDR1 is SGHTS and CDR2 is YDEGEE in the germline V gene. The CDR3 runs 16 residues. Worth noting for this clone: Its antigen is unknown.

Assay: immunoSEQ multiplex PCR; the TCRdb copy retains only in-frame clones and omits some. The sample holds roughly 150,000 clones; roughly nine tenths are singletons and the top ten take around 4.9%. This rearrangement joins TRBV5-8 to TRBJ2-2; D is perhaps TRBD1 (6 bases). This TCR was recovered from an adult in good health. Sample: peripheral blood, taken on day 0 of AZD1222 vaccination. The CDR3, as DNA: TGTGCCAGCAGCTTGGTCGCAGGGGTTACCACCGGGGAGCTGTTTTTT. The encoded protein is CASSLVAGVTTGELFF. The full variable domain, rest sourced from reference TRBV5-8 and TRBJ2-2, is EAGVTQSPTHLIKTRGQQATLRCSPISGHTSVYWYQQALGLGLQFLLWYDEGEERNRGNFPPRFSGRQFPNYSSELNVNALELEDSALYLCASSLVAGVTTGELFFGEGSRLTVL.